This T cell receptor (beta chain) originates from a study of blood T cell repertoires in COVID-19. Study-wide background: Samples of COVID-19 (acute and convalescent) were obtained from the United States, Italy and Spain. PBMCs, B-cell-depleted T cells, or T cells were the source of the cDNA or gDNA that made up the material.

Original methodology: Amplified reference gene primers provided the basis for estimating nucleated cell counts. Repertoires were generated with immunoSEQ multiplex PCR, while TCRdb's copy carries only in-frame clones and drops some. V, J and clone size derive from that table, while D and trimming were established from the DNA sequence. The sample comprises about 300,000 clones, about four fifths of which are singletons, and 9.4% rests with the top ten. From germline, CDR1 is LNHDA and CDR2 SQIVND (reference sequence). The V and J ends lost 4 bases and 0 bases respectively, with 13 bases between them. The CDR3 runs 16 residues.

Sequencing was done on a sample of peripheral blood. This TCR was recovered from a woman in her forties or fifties who had recovered from COVID-19. V is TRBV19 and J is TRBJ1-3; the D gene is possibly TRBD1 (5 bases). As DNA, the CDR3 is TGTGCCAGTAGTAAAGCGGGGCCCAGCTCTGGAAACACCATATATTTT. Amino acid sequence: CASSKAGPSSGNTIYF.